The next 22 T cell receptor beta chains were all read from a single sample in a study of cytomegalovirus exposure and HLA in healthy donors. Primers included in the PCR were 60 Vbeta and 13 Jbeta primers. Repertoires were generated with immunoSEQ multiplex PCR, while TCRdb's copy carries only in-frame clones and drops some. Of about 91,000 clones listed, approximately 86% were seen once; the top ten hold about 8.6%. The source material was PBMCs. All receptors derive from a man younger than 45 in good health and CMV-seropositive.

The genes are TRBV11-2 and TRBJ2-5, with D tentatively TRBD1 (6 bases). Germline V CDR1 and CDR2: SGHAT, FQNNGV. Trimming removed 1 base from V and 7 bases from J, with 19 bases in between. CDR3 length: 16 amino acids. The CDR3 DNA reads TGTGCCAGCAGCTTAGGAAGAAGAGGGACAATTGCGACCCAGTACTTC. Protein sequence: CASSLGRRGTIATQYF.

The chain uses TRBV11-3 and TRBJ2-1, with 9 bases matching TRBD1. This CDR3 is 13 amino acids long. CDR1 and CDR2 (germline): SGHNT, YENEEA. J was trimmed by 9 bases and V by 5 bases; bases with no gene match: 5. In DNA, the CDR3 is TGTGCCAGCAGCCGGGACAGGGAGACTGAGCAGTTCTTC. This gives the protein CASSRDRETEQFF.

As for this clone: The conserved phenylalanine or tryptophan is not found at the CDR3 terminus, so this likely reflects a read error. The rearrangement uses TRBV5-1 and TRBJ2-7; 11 bases match TRBD2. The CDR3 totals 17 residues. V dropped 4 bases and J dropped 4; count of bases not matched to a gene: 13. CDR1 is SGHRS, CDR2 YFSETQ, per germline. CDR3 nucleotides: TGCGCCAGCAGCCCCAGCCCCACTAGCGGGAGACGGTACGAGCAGTACCTC. Amino acid sequence: CASSPSPTSGRRYEQYL.

This clone has only one observation. The chain links TRBV18 to TRBJ1-2; no reliable D call. The V end lost 6 bases, the J end lost 3 bases, and 5 bases lay between the germline ends. The CDR3 spans 11 residues. CDR1 and CDR2 from the germline V gene are KGHSH and LQKENI. CDR3 in amino acids: CASSSDYGYTF. CDR3 DNA sequence: TGTGCCAGCTCCTCCGACTATGGCTACACCTTC. The full variable domain, completed using reference TRBV18 and TRBJ1-2, is NAGVMQNPRHLVRRRGQEARLRCSPMKGHSHVYWYRQLPEEGLKFMVYLQKENIIDESGMPKERFSAEFPKEGPSILRIQQVVRGDSAAYFCASSSDYGYTFGSGTRLTVV.

The rearrangement joins TRBV5-1 to TRBJ2-7; D is possibly TRBD2 (5 bases). Trimming cost V 0 bases and J 4 bases, with 20 bases left between them. This CDR3 spans 17 amino acids. Germline CDR1 is SGHRS and CDR2 is YFSETQ. The CDR3 DNA reads TGCGCCAGCAGCTTGGTTATCCAGCGGACGAAGCCTTACGAGCAGTACTTC. Protein sequence: CASSLVIQRTKPYEQYF.

This chain connects TRBV28 to TRBJ2-1, with 7 positions matching TRBD1. V shed 7 bases and J 5 bases; nucleotides not matched to a gene: 8. The CDR3 sequence is 14 residues long. Germline loops: CDR1 MDHEN, CDR2 SYDVKM. The CDR3 protein is CASTRTGGDNEQFF. The CDR3 nucleotides are TGTGCCAGCACGCGGACAGGTGGTGACAATGAGCAGTTCTTC.

The J gene is TRBJ2-7, the V gene TRBV27, with 10 bases matching TRBD2. The CDR3 loop spans 19 amino acids. The germline V gene has CDR1 MNHEY and CDR2 SMNVEV (reference sequence). The trim removed 3 bases at V and 0 bases at J, leaving 14 bases unmatched. In nucleotides, the CDR3 is TGTGCCAGCAGTTTGAAGGCTAGCGGGAGCTTGACCCCCTCCTACGAGCAGTACTTC. Translated, it gives CASSLKASGSLTPSYEQYF.

This chain links TRBV2 with TRBJ1-5; D might be TRBD1 (5 bases). CDR1 SNHLY and CDR2 FYNNEI come from the germline V gene. The CDR3 consists of 17 residues. V was shortened by 3 bases and J by 2 bases, with 17 bases between the two germline ends. The CDR3 nucleotides read TGTGCCAGCAGTGACCCAATCGGAGACAGAGGCAATCAGCCCCAGCATTTT. This sequence encodes CASSDPIGDRGNQPQHF.

This chain joins TRBV27 and TRBJ2-5; D is unclear. The CDR3 runs 11 residues. Per the germline V gene, CDR1 is MNHEY and CDR2 is SMNVEV (reference sequence). Trimming took off 6 bases at V and 5 bases at J, with 7 bases between the two ends. The CDR3 DNA sequence: TGTGCCAGCAGCCACGGGGAGACCCAGTACTTC. Its protein product is CASSHGETQYF.

The CDR3 DNA reads TGTGCCAGCACTACGGGACATTACACCGGGGAGCTGTTTTTT. Protein sequence: CASTTGHYTGELFF. V and J are TRBV28 and TRBJ2-2; tentatively, D is TRBD1 (6 bases). The CDR3 is made up of 14 amino acids. Germline V lookup: CDR1 MDHEN, CDR2 SYDVKM. Trimming took off 7 bases at V and 3 bases at J, with 12 bases between the two ends.

This clone was seen a handful of times. An end of the junction does not agree with germline; a read error may underlie this. The J gene is TRBJ1-4, the V gene TRBV19; D is unresolved. CDR3 length equals 14 residues. Germline CDR1 LNHDA, CDR2 SQIVND (reference sequence). The CDR3 is CASTLNGYNEELFF. CDR3 nucleotides: TGTGCCAGTACCCTCAACGGGTATAATGAAGAACTGTTTTTT.

The chain carries TRBV7-3 and TRBJ1-1; 8 bases are a match to TRBD1. There are 13 residues in the CDR3. CDR1 is SGHTA and CDR2 is FQGTGA in the germline V gene. V was pared by 3 bases and J by 10 bases, with 7 bases of the junction left unmatched. The DNA of the CDR3 is TGTGCCAGCAGCTTGGACAGGGCGTCGGCAGCTTTCTTT. Translation: CASSLDRASAAFF.

V is TRBV13 and J is TRBJ2-1; 8 positions agree with TRBD1. Trimming took 4 bases from V and 9 from J; bases not matched to a gene: 5. CDR1 is PRHDT and CDR2 is FYEKMQ in the germline V gene (reference sequence). The CDR3 spans 13 residues. The chain's CDR3 is CASSSQGEVEQFF. As DNA, the CDR3 is TGTGCCAGCAGCTCACAGGGGGAGGTTGAGCAGTTCTTC.

Turning to this clone: The junction and the germline gene differ at one end; a read error may be behind it. V and J are TRBV7-7 and TRBJ2-1; 11 bases map to TRBD2. Germline CDR1 reads SSHAT; CDR2 reads FNYEAQ (reference sequence). CDR3 length: 17 amino acids. The CDR3, as DNA: TGTGCTAGCAGCTTGGGAACCGGGACTAGCGGTCCCAATGAGCAGTTCTTC. This encodes CASSLGTGTSGPNEQFF. Filled out from reference TRBV7-7 and TRBJ2-1, the complete variable domain reads GAGVSQSPRYKVTKRGQDVTLRCDPISSHATLYWYQQALGQGPEFLTYFNYEAQPDKSGLPSDRFSAERPEGSISTLTIQRTEQRDSAMYRCASSLGTGTSGPNEQFFGPGTRLTVL.

The genes are TRBV6-5 and TRBJ2-3, with 9 positions matching TRBD1. Germline V lookup: CDR1 MNHEY, CDR2 SVGAGI. V was pared by 2 bases and J by 2 bases, with 5 bases of the junction left unmatched. The CDR3 runs to 16 residues. The CDR3 loop reads CASSYGRTGATDTQYF. Here the CDR3 DNA reads TGTGCCAGCAGTTACGGAAGGACAGGGGCCACAGATACGCAGTATTTT.

The chain joins TRBV4-2 to TRBJ2-2, with D perhaps TRBD1 (5 bases). V lost 2 bases, J lost 1 base, and 8 bases lay in between. This CDR3 is 15 amino acids long. Germline V gene sequence: CDR1 LGHNA, CDR2 YNFKEQ. The DNA of the CDR3 is TGTGCCAGCAGCCAACTTGACAGGAACACCGGGGAGCTGTTTTTT. Amino acids: CASSQLDRNTGELFF.

This sequence joins TRBV15 and TRBJ2-7; a weak D match, TRBD2 (6 bases). The length of the CDR3 is 14 residues. Germline lookup yields CDR1 LNHNV and CDR2 YYDKDF (reference sequence). V gave up 9 bases and J gave up 3 bases, with 18 bases separating them. The CDR3 loop is CATSDPRGNYEQYF. The CDR3 nucleotides read TGTGCCACTTCGGACCCGCGGGGCAACTACGAGCAGTACTTC.

The rearrangement joins TRBV27 to TRBJ2-1; 9 bases fit TRBD1. Germline values: CDR1 MNHEY, CDR2 SMNVEV (reference sequence). The CDR3 totals 15 residues. The J segment lost 8 bases and the V segment lost 0 bases, leaving 5 bases of the junction unmatched. CDR3 in amino acids: CASSLSGTGYYEQFF. The DNA for the CDR3 is TGTGCCAGCAGTTTATCCGGGACAGGGTACTATGAGCAGTTCTTC.

This chain joins TRBV7-2 and TRBJ2-7; 9 bases are shared with TRBD2. The ends lost 3 bases at V and 2 bases at J; junction bases unmatched: 5. The V gene's germline CDR1 is SGHTA and CDR2 FQGNSA. The CDR3 has 15 residues. This CDR3 is CASSLGSSGAYEQYF. In DNA, the CDR3 is TGTGCCAGCAGCTTGGGTTCTAGCGGGGCCTACGAGCAGTACTTC.

The rearrangement joins TRBV5-4 to TRBJ2-5; 7 bases agree with TRBD1. The closer fit of TRBJ2-7 to the DNA end suggests the J call may be wrong. CDR1 and CDR2 from the germline V gene are SGHNT and YYREEE (reference sequence). The CDR3 consists of 14 residues. The CDR3 sequence: CASSRQGGSYEQYF. CDR3 sequence (DNA): TGTGCCAGCAGCAGACAGGGTGGCTCCTACGAGCAGTACTTC.

The V call is TRBV5-1, the J call TRBJ1-5, with 10 positions matching TRBD1. J lost 5 bases, V lost 4 bases, and 3 bases had no gene match. CDR1 is SGHRS and CDR2 is YFSETQ in the germline V gene. The CDR3 covers 14 residues. The DNA for the CDR3 is TGCGCCAGCAGCGGAGGGACAGGGGATCAGCCCCAGCATTTT. It codes for CASSGGTGDQPQHF.

The chain's CDR3 is CASSLEASGGYYEQYF. In nucleotides, the CDR3 is TGTGCCAGCAGCTTAGAGGCTAGCGGGGGGTACTACGAGCAGTACTTC. The V call is TRBV11-2, the J call TRBJ2-7, with 11 bases fitting TRBD2. CDR1 is SGHAT and CDR2 is FQNNGV in the germline V gene. V shed 0 bases, J shed 3 bases, and the junction held 4 bases outside the gene matches. CDR3 length: 16 residues. The whole variable domain, filled in from reference TRBV11-2 and TRBJ2-7, reads EAGVAQSPRYKIIEKRQSVAFWCNPISGHATLYWYQQILGQGPKLLIQFQNNGVVDDSQLPKDRFSAERLKGVDSTLKIQPAKLEDSAVYLCASSLEASGGYYEQYFGPGTRLTVT.